Below, 27 T cell receptor beta chains from the same sample are listed, as sequenced in a study of T cells after yellow fever vaccination. TCRdb fed the 5' RACE reads into MiXCR, producing one record per CDR3 protein. The repertoire holds nearly 550,000 distinct CDR3 sequences, with about 19% as singletons. The sequences come from PBMCs, collected 15 days after the yellow fever booster vaccination. These receptors were taken from a man aged 25-45 years who received the YFV17D yellow fever vaccine.

The chain has TRBV5-1 and TRBJ2-5; 7 bases match TRBD2. Trimming cost V 2 bases and J 2 bases; bases outside gene matches: 9. This CDR3 is 16 amino acids long. Germline V CDR1 and CDR2: SGHRS, YFSETQ. For the CDR3, the DNA is TGCGCCAGCAGCTTTTATTTAGCGGGCCGACAAGAGACCCAGTACTTC. This gives the protein CASSFYLAGRQETQYF.

V and J are TRBV7-2 and TRBJ2-3, with a weak D call TRBD1 (5 bases). The CDR3 sequence is 14 residues long. Trimming removed 1 base at V and 6 bases at J, with 11 bases between. Per germline, CDR1 SGHTA and CDR2 FQGNSA. The CDR3 protein is CASSLVHSGDTQYF. For the CDR3, the DNA is TGTGCCAGCAGCTTAGTCCACTCAGGGGATACGCAGTATTTT.

V and J are TRBV18 and TRBJ1-1; D possibly corresponds to TRBD1 (6 bases). The germline gives CDR1 KGHSH, CDR2 LQKENI. V was pared by 3 bases and J by 2 bases, with 16 bases between. The CDR3 has 16 residues. CDR3 amino acids: CASSPSGGAANTEAFF. The CDR3 DNA is TGTGCCAGCTCACCCTCCGGGGGCGCGGCTAACACTGAAGCTTTCTTT.

The genes are TRBV20-1 and TRBJ2-7; no definite D call. The CDR3 is made up of 11 amino acids. Germline loops: CDR1 DFQATT, CDR2 SNEGSKA (reference sequence). Trimming removed 2 bases at V and 5 bases at J, with 7 bases between. In DNA, the CDR3 is TGCAGTGCTAGACGCTTTGACGAGCAGTACTTC. Translated: CSARRFDEQYF.

The V gene is TRBV28, the J gene TRBJ2-1; D ambiguous. V shed 2 bases and J shed 5 bases, with 10 bases lying between them. The CDR3 sequence is 14 residues long. CDR1 is MDHEN, CDR2 SYDVKM, per germline. CDR3: CASSLTDLNNEQFF. Here the CDR3 DNA reads TGTGCCAGCAGTTTAACAGATCTCAACAATGAGCAGTTCTTC.

This chain links TRBV21-1 with TRBJ2-5; the table's D call, TRBD2, has no DNA check behind it. TRBV21-1 is classified as a pseudogene. The CDR3 is 16 amino acids. CDR3 protein: CASSQRNRTTQETQYF. For the CDR3, the DNA is TGTGCCAGCAGCCAAAGGAACAGGACTACCCAAGAGACCCAGTACTTC.

The chain combines TRBV5-6 with TRBJ2-7; 9 bases fit TRBD1. The length of the CDR3 is 16 residues. V was pared by 2 bases and J by 3 bases, with 9 bases of the junction left unmatched. The V gene's germline CDR1 is SGHDT and CDR2 YYEEEE. The CDR3 DNA reads as TGTGCCAGCAGCTTTGGGAAGGGACAGGGACACTACGAGCAGTACTTC. Translated: CASSFGKGQGHYEQYF.

This clonotype has just a few counts. The V and J genes are TRBV4-2 and TRBJ1-1; D is undetermined. The V end lost 3 bases, the J end lost 1 base, and 9 bases lay between the germline ends. Per the germline V gene, CDR1 is LGHNA and CDR2 is YNFKEQ. The CDR3 sequence is 14 residues long. CDR3: CASSHETENTEAFF. The DNA for the CDR3 is TGTGCCAGCAGCCATGAAACTGAGAACACTGAAGCTTTCTTT.

This clonotype was observed a handful of times. The chain joins TRBV20-1 to TRBJ2-1; D possibly corresponds to TRBD2 (5 bases). The germline gives CDR1 DFQATT, CDR2 SNEGSKA (reference sequence). The V and J ends lost 6 bases and 0 bases respectively, with 12 bases between them. This CDR3 comprises 14 residues. The CDR3 reads CSARRLASYNEQFF. For the CDR3, the DNA is TGCAGTGCCCGCCGGCTAGCCTCCTACAATGAGCAGTTCTTC.

This sequence joins TRBV6-2 or TRBV6-3 and TRBJ1-4; 7 bases are a match to TRBD1. The CDR3 is made up of 13 amino acids. CDR1 is MNHEY and CDR2 is SVGEGT in the germline V gene. After removal of 8 bases from V and 6 bases from J, the junction contained 6 bases not matched to a gene. The CDR3 DNA follows: TGTGCCAGCGGTCGGGACAGCTATGAAAAACTGTTTTTT. Translated: CASGRDSYEKLFF.

V and J are TRBV4-3 and TRBJ2-7, with 9 nucleotides matching TRBD2. Trimming took 4 bases from V and 2 from J; bases not matched to a gene: 6. The CDR3 spans 15 residues. Germline V CDR1 and CDR2: LGHNA, YSLEER. CDR3 amino acids: CASSRETSGTYEQYF. Written as DNA, the CDR3 is TGCGCCAGCAGCCGAGAGACTAGCGGTACCTACGAGCAGTACTTC.

This clonotype was counted only a few times. V gene TRBV7-2 combines with J gene TRBJ2-1; D is tentatively TRBD1 or TRBD2 (5 bases each). Germline values: CDR1 SGHTA, CDR2 FQGNSA. V lost 4 bases and J 4 bases, leaving 20 bases between the germline ends. This CDR3 is 17 amino acids long. The CDR3 sequence: CASSSTARREGYNEQFF. DNA of the CDR3: TGTGCCAGCAGCTCGACAGCGAGACGTGAGGGTTACAATGAGCAGTTCTTC.

V and J are TRBV20-1 and TRBJ1-5, with no clear D. CDR1 and CDR2 from the germline V gene are DFQATT and SNEGSKA (reference sequence). The V and J ends lost 6 bases and 4 bases respectively, with 13 bases between them. The CDR3 spans 13 residues. The CDR3 region is CSAAPGGNQPQHF. The CDR3, as DNA: TGCAGTGCAGCCCCCGGAGGGAATCAGCCCCAGCATTTT.

This clonotype was seen a few times. CDR3 bases: TGTGCCAGCAGCGCAGACCCCCTCCGGGACCCTAGCACAGATACGCAGTATTTT. Residues: CASSADPLRDPSTDTQYF. The gene calls are TRBV7-3 and TRBJ2-3; D is perhaps TRBD1 or TRBD2 (5 bases each). The CDR3 sequence is 18 residues long. The germline V and J ends were trimmed by 5 bases and 0 bases, with 21 bases remaining between them. Germline CDR1 reads SGHTA; CDR2 reads FQGTGA.

This sequence joins TRBV20-1 and TRBJ2-2, with D possibly TRBD1 on 5 matching bases. Trimming removed 3 bases at V and 2 bases at J, with 7 bases between. The CDR3 runs to 13 residues. Germline-derived CDR1 and CDR2 are DFQATT and SNEGSKA (reference sequence). This CDR3 is CSASQGNTGELFF. CDR3 sequence (DNA): TGCAGTGCTAGTCAGGGAAACACCGGGGAGCTGTTTTTT.

The rearrangement joins TRBV7-2 to TRBJ2-5; TRBD2 might be the D (5 bases). The CDR3 extends over 16 amino acids. The germline gives CDR1 SGHTA, CDR2 FQGNSA. V gave up 5 bases and J gave up 5 bases, with 21 bases separating them. CDR3 DNA: TGTGCCAGCAGCCCACGCCGGGATCCTCCGAGTGAGACCCAGTACTTC. It encodes CASSPRRDPPSETQYF. The full variable domain, its missing parts supplied by reference TRBV7-2 and TRBJ2-5, is GAGVSQSPSNKVTEKGKDVELRCDPISGHTALYWYRQSLGQGLEFLIYFQGNSAPDKSGLPSDRFSAERTGGSVSTLTIQRTQQEDSAVYLCASSPRRDPPSETQYFGPGTRLLVL.

This clonotype was seen only a few times. The rearrangement links TRBV12-3 or TRBV12-4 to TRBJ2-3; TRBD2 agrees at 10 bases. The V gene end was trimmed by 6 bases and the J gene end by 5 bases; junction bases not matched to a gene: 5. This CDR3 has 14 amino acids. In nucleotides, the CDR3 is TGTGCCAGCAGGACCGTAGCGGGAGGAGATACGCAGTATTTT. Translated: CASRTVAGGDTQYF.

This clonotype has just a few counts. The chain employs TRBV29-1 and TRBJ2-2; D gene ambiguous. The CDR3 has 11 residues. CDR1 SQVTM and CDR2 ANQGSEA come from the germline V gene. V shed 4 bases and J shed 8 bases, with 8 bases lying between them. The CDR3 here is CSVAGAGELFF. Written as DNA, the CDR3 is TGCAGCGTTGCTGGCGCGGGGGAGCTGTTTTTT.

This clonotype was found a few times. The V and J genes are TRBV2 and TRBJ2-3; TRBD2 matches at 10 bases. J was trimmed by 5 bases and V by 6 bases; bases with no gene match: 5. Germline V gene lookup returns CDR1 SNHLY and CDR2 FYNNEI. This CDR3 comprises 14 residues. CDR3 bases: TGTGCCAGCAGCGTGCCTAGCGGGGGAGATACGCAGTATTTT. It codes for CASSVPSGGDTQYF.

The V and J genes are TRBV7-8 and TRBJ1-5, with a possible D match to TRBD1 (5 bases). The length of the CDR3 is 14 residues. V was shortened by 1 base and J by 7 bases, with 11 bases between the two germline ends. In germline, CDR1 is SGHVS, CDR2 FQNEAQ. The CDR3 DNA is TGTGCCAGCAGCTTAGACAGGCTTGGACAGCCCCAGCATTTT. Its protein product is CASSLDRLGQPQHF. The whole variable domain, filled in from reference TRBV7-8 and TRBJ1-5, reads GAGVSQSPRYKVAKRGQDVALRCDPISGHVSLFWYQQALGQGPEFLTYFQNEAQLDKSGLPSDRFFAERPEGSVSTLKIQRTQQEDSAVYLCASSLDRLGQPQHFGDGTRLSIL.

The chain links TRBV12-3 or TRBV12-4 to TRBJ1-5; no reliable D call. Trimming took off 6 bases at V and 6 bases at J, with 9 bases between the two ends. The CDR3 is 12 residues long. The CDR3 nucleotides are TGTGCCAGCAGGTCGCCCGGTCAGCCCCAGCATTTT. Translated, it gives CASRSPGQPQHF.

The CDR3 is CASRGNSGSPGEQYF. Written as DNA, the CDR3 is TGTGCCAGCAGGGGGAATAGCGGGAGTCCGGGCGAGCAGTACTTC. This chain connects TRBV27 to TRBJ2-7; 9 nucleotides agree with TRBD2. With V trimmed by 6 bases and J by 6 bases, 12 bases remained unmatched. Germline CDR1 reads MNHEY; CDR2 reads SMNVEV (reference sequence). The CDR3 contains 15 residues.

The V and J genes are TRBV11-2 and TRBJ2-7; TRBD1 aligns across 8 bases. With V trimmed by 4 bases and J by 3 bases, 8 bases remained unmatched. This CDR3 region has 15 residues. Germline V CDR1 and CDR2: SGHAT, FQNNGV. CDR3 in DNA: TGTGCCAGCAGCTCCCTGGACAGGGAACACTACGAGCAGTACTTC. It specifies CASSSLDREHYEQYF.

This clonotype was seen only a few times. The chain recombines TRBV6-2 or TRBV6-3 with TRBJ2-1; D uncertain. V lost 3 bases to trimming and J lost 5 bases, with 5 bases between them. Germline lookup yields CDR1 MNHEY and CDR2 SVGEGT. The CDR3 contains 12 residues. DNA for the CDR3: TGTGCCAGCAGTTATCTCAACAATGAGCAGTTCTTC. Its protein is CASSYLNNEQFF.

In its sample, this clonotype was seen once. The V and J genes are TRBV20-1 and TRBJ2-7; 7 positions match TRBD1. The CDR3 consists of 13 residues. Germline V lookup: CDR1 DFQATT, CDR2 SNEGSKA (reference sequence). The V segment lost 4 bases and the J segment 1 base; nucleotides outside the gene matches: 4. CDR3 DNA: TGCAGTGCTACAGGGGGTTTTTCCTACGAGCAGTACTTC. It codes for CSATGGFSYEQYF.

This clonotype was recorded a few times. The gene calls are TRBV5-1 and TRBJ2-1; D unclear. Germline CDR1 is SGHRS and CDR2 is YFSETQ. Trimming stripped 6 bases from V and 0 bases from J, with 13 bases between. The CDR3 contains 15 residues. The chain's CDR3 is CASIPGWGSYNEQFF. The CDR3 bases are TGCGCCAGCATTCCAGGATGGGGCTCCTACAATGAGCAGTTCTTC.

This clonotype was detected many times. The rearrangement joins TRBV27 to TRBJ2-5; unclear D gene. CDR3 length: 14 residues. Germline CDR1 is MNHEY and CDR2 is SMNVEV (reference sequence). The V end lost 0 bases, the J end lost 7 bases, and 12 bases lay between the germline ends. The CDR3 is CASSLSGLVGTQYF. CDR3 bases: TGTGCCAGCAGTTTATCCGGCCTAGTTGGGACCCAGTACTTC.